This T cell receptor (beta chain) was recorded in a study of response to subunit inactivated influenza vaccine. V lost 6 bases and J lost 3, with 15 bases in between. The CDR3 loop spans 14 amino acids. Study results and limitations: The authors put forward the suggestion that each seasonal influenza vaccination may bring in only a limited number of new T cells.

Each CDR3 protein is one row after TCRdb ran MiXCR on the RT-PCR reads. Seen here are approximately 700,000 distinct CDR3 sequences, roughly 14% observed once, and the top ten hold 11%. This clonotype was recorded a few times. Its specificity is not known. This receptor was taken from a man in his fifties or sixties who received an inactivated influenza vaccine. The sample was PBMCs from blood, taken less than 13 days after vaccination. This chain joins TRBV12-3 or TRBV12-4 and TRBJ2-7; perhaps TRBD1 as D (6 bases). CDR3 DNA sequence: TGTGCCAGCAGCTCGACAGACAGGTACTACGAGCAGTACTTC. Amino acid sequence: CASSSTDRYYEQYF.